These T cell receptor beta chains were read from a single sample in a study of CD8+ T cells in alopecia areata. Assay: immunoSEQ multiplex PCR; the TCRdb copy retains only in-frame clones and omits some. Among under 350,000 clones, roughly 64% were seen once, and the ten largest hold under 2%. Sequenced material: CD4+ T cells sorted from blood, taken at week 24, from a patient treated with tofacitinib. The origin of the receptors is a human donor with alopecia areata. CDR3s include the opening cysteine and the closing phenylalanine or tryptophan. The order of the fields is CDR3 DNA, CDR3 protein, J gene, D gene, V gene, clone size. A D gene is named only where the DNA matches it firmly. Size is omitted from some rows. Given values are once, few, many or a class for expanded clones.

cdr3_nt: TGTGCCAGCAGTTTCGGGGGAGGTGGCTACACCTTC
cdr3_aa: CASSFGGGGYTF
j_call: TRBJ1-2
d_call: -
v_call: TRBV27
clone_size: -

cdr3_nt: TGTGCCAGCAGCACGTTCCAGGGAACTGAAGCTTTCTTT
cdr3_aa: CASSTFQGTEAFF
j_call: TRBJ1-1
d_call: -
v_call: TRBV7-9
clone_size: -

cdr3_nt: TGTGCCAGCAGCTTCCCAACTAGCGGGGGGAACTCCTACGAGCAGTACTTC
cdr3_aa: CASSFPTSGGNSYEQYF
j_call: TRBJ2-7
d_call: TRBD2
v_call: TRBV11-2
clone_size: -

cdr3_nt: TGTGCCAGCAGTAGCGGGGGACCCTACGAGCAGTACTTC
cdr3_aa: CASSSGGPYEQYF
j_call: TRBJ2-7
d_call: TRBD2
v_call: TRBV9
clone_size: -

cdr3_nt: TGTGCCAGCAGCCGGACGGCGGGGGGGCAAGAGACCCAGTACTTC
cdr3_aa: CASSRTAGGQETQYF
j_call: TRBJ2-5
d_call: TRBD2
v_call: TRBV7-9
clone_size: many

cdr3_nt: TGTGCCAGCAGCTCGCACCTCCCGGGACAGGGCCGTGTAGAGACCCAGTACTTC
cdr3_aa: CASSSHLPGQGRVETQYF
j_call: TRBJ2-5
d_call: TRBD1
v_call: TRBV11-2
clone_size: -

cdr3_nt: TGTGCCAGCAGCTTAGAGGAGGGGGCTCTAGGTTCACCCCTCCACTTT
cdr3_aa: CASSLEEGALGSPLHF
j_call: TRBJ1-6
d_call: TRBD1
v_call: TRBV7-6
clone_size: once

cdr3_nt: TGTGCCAGCAGCGGTGAGGACAGGGGAAATTCACCCCTCCACTTT
cdr3_aa: CASSGEDRGNSPLHF
j_call: TRBJ1-6
d_call: TRBD1
v_call: TRBV9
clone_size: -

cdr3_nt: TGTGCCAGCAGCTTAGTTGGGAGGGGGTACACTGAAGCTTTCTTT
cdr3_aa: CASSLVGRGYTEAFF
j_call: TRBJ1-1
d_call: -
v_call: TRBV7-2
clone_size: -

cdr3_nt: TGTGCCAGCAGTGACTCTACAGTTAGCAATCAGCCCCAGCATTTT
cdr3_aa: CASSDSTVSNQPQHF
j_call: TRBJ1-5
d_call: -
v_call: TRBV25-1
clone_size: few

cdr3_nt: TGCAGCGTCGGACTCCTCTTAGGCTACACCTTC
cdr3_aa: CSVGLLLGYTF
j_call: TRBJ1-2
d_call: -
v_call: TRBV29-1
clone_size: -

cdr3_nt: TGTGCCAGCAGCTTCGCGGTACAGGGCATTGAGCAGTTCTTC
cdr3_aa: CASSFAVQGIEQFF
j_call: TRBJ2-1
d_call: -
v_call: TRBV7-9
clone_size: -

cdr3_nt: TGTGCCTGGAGTGTACCGCGACGGCAGGGGGGCACAGATACGCAGTATTTT
cdr3_aa: CAWSVPRRQGGTDTQYF
j_call: TRBJ2-3
d_call: TRBD1
v_call: TRBV30
clone_size: -

cdr3_nt: TGTGCCAGTAGTACCCAGGGGGTTGCTCTCTTGGGAAACACTGAAGCTTTCTTT
cdr3_aa: CASSTQGVALLGNTEAFF
j_call: TRBJ1-1
d_call: TRBD1
v_call: TRBV19
clone_size: -

cdr3_nt: TGCAGCGTCTCTTCCGGGGGCACTGAAGCTTTCTTT
cdr3_aa: CSVSSGGTEAFF
j_call: TRBJ1-1
d_call: -
v_call: TRBV29-1
clone_size: few

cdr3_nt: TGTGCCAGCAAGCGACAGGGAATGGGAGACTATGGCTACACCTTC
cdr3_aa: CASKRQGMGDYGYTF
j_call: TRBJ1-2
d_call: TRBD1
v_call: TRBV2
clone_size: -

cdr3_nt: TGTGCCAGCGAGGGTTATAGCAATCAGCCCCAGCATTTT
cdr3_aa: CASEGYSNQPQHF
j_call: TRBJ1-5
d_call: -
v_call: TRBV19
clone_size: few

cdr3_nt: TGCAGCGTTGAAACACAGCTCACAGATACGCAGTATTTT
cdr3_aa: CSVETQLTDTQYF
j_call: TRBJ2-3
d_call: -
v_call: TRBV29-1
clone_size: few

cdr3_nt: TGTGCCAGCAGCTCCACCACCTCGGGGGATCAGCCCCAGCATTTT
cdr3_aa: CASSSTTSGDQPQHF
j_call: TRBJ1-5
d_call: -
v_call: TRBV7-9
clone_size: -

cdr3_nt: TGTGCCACCTGGTACGGGACAGTCTCCTACGAGCAGTACTTC
cdr3_aa: CATWYGTVSYEQYF
j_call: TRBJ2-7
d_call: TRBD1
v_call: TRBV10-3
clone_size: -

cdr3_nt: TGTGCCAGCAGCCATCCGGACCGCTACGAGCAGTACTTC
cdr3_aa: CASSHPDRYEQYF
j_call: TRBJ2-7
d_call: -
v_call: TRBV13
clone_size: -

cdr3_nt: TGTGCCTGGGAACCGGGACAGGGGTGGTATGGCTACACCTTC
cdr3_aa: CAWEPGQGWYGYTF
j_call: TRBJ1-2
d_call: TRBD1
v_call: TRBV30
clone_size: -